This TCR beta chain was recovered during a study of long-term antiretroviral therapy in people with HIV. The study's findings and limits: It was observed that HIV repertoires exhibited narrower CDR3 length ranges than controls.

Remarks on this clone: The target antigen is unknown.

The assay used was immunoSEQ (version v3.0), run at survey level. Repertoires were generated with immunoSEQ multiplex PCR, while TCRdb's copy carries only in-frame clones and drops some. This sample has 20,000 to 25,000 clones, with around 80% found just once. Going into DNA extraction, samples held roughly 0.9-11 million cryopreserved PBMC. Germline CDR1 and CDR2: SGHNT and YYREEE (reference sequence). Trimming removed 0 bases at V and 8 bases at J, with 11 bases between. This CDR3 is built from 13 residues. Source: unsorted PBMCs, taken 0.2 years after starting antiretroviral therapy. This sequence joins TRBV5-4 and TRBJ1-2; a possible D gene is TRBD1 (6 bases). The receptor was isolated from a woman in her twenties or thirties with HIV. The CDR3 sequence: CASSLGGAGGYTF. CDR3 DNA: TGTGCCAGCAGCTTGGGGGGGGCTGGCGGCTACACCTTC.